This entry lists 2 T cell receptor beta chains sequenced from one sample in a study of CD8 T cells in Susac syndrome (dated 2019 in TCRdb). The method behind the library was the immunoSEQ multiplex PCR assay. RNA was extracted with the RNeasy kit and roughly 0.45 to 1 ug was reverse transcribed using random hexamers. The public reads were reanalyzed by TCRdb: fastp trimming at Q25, MiXCR alignment, in-frame beta chains only. Each CDR3 protein gets just one entry, which takes the most common genes and DNA from the rows behind it. The sample includes approximately 100,000 distinct CDR3 sequences, with approximately 95% observed a single time. Of the sample, over 0.35% falls within the top ten clones. Sequencing was done on a sample of CD8+ T cells from PBMCs. These TCRs come from a human donor with Susac syndrome.

The chain uses TRBV7-9 and TRBJ1-1, with D tentatively TRBD1 (5 bases). This CDR3 comprises 14 residues. Germline CDR1 SEHNR, CDR2 FQNEAQ (reference sequence). Between the trimmed V and J ends, which lost 3 bases and 1 base, there was a span of 9 bases. CDR3 sequence (DNA): TGTGCCAGCAGCTTTCAAGGGGCGAACACTGAAGCTTTCTTT. It is translated as CASSFQGANTEAFF.

The chain joins TRBV9 to TRBJ2-7; 9 bases align to TRBD1. The germline V gene has CDR1 SGDLS and CDR2 YYNGEE. V trimming: 2 bases; J trimming: 4 bases; junction bases outside the gene matches: 10. The CDR3 sequence is 16 residues long. The CDR3 loop reads CASSVGAGTGLYEQYF. The CDR3 nucleotides read TGTGCCAGCAGCGTGGGGGCCGGGACAGGGCTTTACGAGCAGTACTTC.